Listed below are T cell receptor beta chains from one sample, sequenced in a study of blood T cell repertoires in COVID-19. This table comes from immunoSEQ multiplex PCR, and its TCRdb copy is limited to in-frame clones, with some not included. The sample lists 100,000 to 130,000 clones, about 90% occurring once. The specimen sequenced was peripheral blood. The receptors stem from a man in his forties or fifties with active or convalescent COVID-19. Each CDR3 is given with its conserved first and last residue. A D gene is named only where the DNA matches it firmly. Not every row has a clone size; where given, it reads once, few, many or a size class.

TRBD1	TRBV28	NA	TRBJ2-3	CASSYQGASTDTQYF	TGTGCCAGCAGTTATCAGGGGGCCAGCACAGATACGCAGTATTTT
NA	TRBV7-3	NA	TRBJ2-1	CASSFQGLGSYNEQFF	TGTGCCAGCAGCTTTCAGGGTCTGGGATCATACAATGAGCAGTTCTTC
NA	TRBV10-3	NA	TRBJ1-5	CAISATGNNQPQHF	TGTGCCATCAGTGCGACAGGAAACAATCAGCCCCAGCATTTT
TRBD1	TRBV4-3	NA	TRBJ1-2	CASSQRTGNGYTF	TGCGCCAGCAGCCAGAGGACAGGGAATGGCTACACCTTC
NA	TRBV27	NA	TRBJ1-1	CASSFSLGLAAFF	TGTGCCAGCAGTTTTTCCCTAGGCCTAGCGGCTTTCTTT
TRBD2	TRBV11-2	once	TRBJ2-1	CASSSRGGGSYNEQFF	TGTGCCAGCAGCTCCCGCGGGGGAGGGTCATACAATGAGCAGTTCTTC
TRBD1	TRBV10-1	NA	TRBJ1-5	CASSAGGNQPQHF	TGCGCCAGCAGTGCAGGGGGGAATCAGCCCCAGCATTTT
NA	TRBV19	once	TRBJ1-1	CASSLGTQNTEAFF	TGTGCCAGTAGTCTCGGGACTCAGAACACTGAAGCTTTCTTT
TRBD1	TRBV9	NA	TRBJ1-2	CASSVGTGLYGYTF	TGTGCCAGCAGCGTAGGGACAGGCCTCTATGGCTACACCTTC
TRBD1	TRBV6-5	NA	TRBJ2-7	CASSKDRYYEQYF	TGTGCCAGCAGTAAGGACAGGTACTACGAGCAGTACTTC
TRBD1	TRBV25-1	NA	TRBJ1-1	CASTRTGVAFF	TGTGCCAGCACTAGGACAGGGGTAGCTTTCTTT
TRBD1	TRBV3-1/TRBV3-2	NA	TRBJ1-1	CASSQDGDRGQSEAFF	TGTGCCAGCAGCCAAGATGGTGACAGGGGGCAAAGTGAAGCTTTCTTT
NA	TRBV4-3	NA	TRBJ1-3	CASSQDRAYSGNTIYF	TGCGCCAGCAGCCAAGATCGAGCCTACTCTGGAAACACCATATATTTT
TRBD2	TRBV18	once	TRBJ2-7	CASSRGGAFEQYF	TGCGCCAGCTCACGGGGGGGGGCTTTCGAGCAGTACTTC
TRBD2	TRBV30	NA	TRBJ2-3	CAWSVAGGSDTQYF	TGTGCCTGGAGTGTAGCGGGAGGGTCAGATACGCAGTATTTT
TRBD2	TRBV28	NA	TRBJ2-7	CASSFIAGGWYEQYF	TGTGCCAGCAGTTTCATAGCGGGAGGGTGGTACGAGCAGTACTTC
TRBD2	TRBV4-3	NA	TRBJ2-1	CASSRGLAGVDEQFF	TGCGCCAGCAGCCGGGGACTAGCGGGAGTTGATGAGCAGTTCTTC
TRBD1	TRBV30	once	TRBJ1-6	CAWRDRDRGSNSPLHF	TGTGCCTGGAGGGATCGGGACAGGGGTAGTAATTCACCCCTCCACTTT
TRBD1	TRBV18	NA	TRBJ2-7	CASSPGTGYAYEQYF	TGTGCCAGCTCACCTGGGACAGGGTATGCCTACGAGCAGTACTTC
NA	TRBV3-1/TRBV3-2	NA	TRBJ2-7	CASSQMATRSAYEQYF	TGTGCCAGCAGCCAAATGGCCACTAGATCCGCCTACGAGCAGTACTTC
TRBD2	TRBV7-3	NA	TRBJ2-1	CASSLMGAGVVFF	TGTGCCAGCAGCCTAATGGGAGCGGGAGTGGTGTTCTTC
NA	TRBV4-3	NA	TRBJ2-7	CASSQELPLATYEQYF	TGCGCCAGCAGCCAAGAGTTACCGCTAGCCACCTACGAGCAGTACTTC
NA	TRBV28	NA	TRBJ2-3	CASSLERLYTDTQYF	TGTGCCAGCAGTCTGGAGCGATTGTACACAGATACGCAGTATTTT
NA	TRBV18	NA	TRBJ1-3	CASSLTTSSGNTIYF	TGTGCCAGCTCACTTACAACCAGCTCTGGAAACACCATATATTTT
TRBD1	TRBV6-1	NA	TRBJ2-5	CASSEFQGAGETQYF	TGTGCCAGCAGTGAATTTCAGGGGGCAGGAGAGACCCAGTACTTC
NA	TRBV30	NA	TRBJ1-1	CAFREGDTEAFF	TGTGCCTTCAGGGAAGGGGACACTGAAGCTTTCTTT
TRBD2	TRBV18	NA	TRBJ2-1	CASSLRAPSGTYNEQFF	TGTGCCAGCTCACTCCGGGCCCCTAGCGGGACGTACAATGAGCAGTTCTTC
NA	TRBV6-5	NA	TRBJ1-5	CASRVYSNQPQHF	TGTGCCAGCAGGGTCTATAGCAATCAGCCCCAGCATTTT
TRBD2	TRBV29-1	NA	TRBJ2-3	CSADWEGSTDTQYF	TGCAGCGCCGACTGGGAGGGGTCAACAGATACGCAGTATTTT
NA	TRBV15	few	TRBJ1-1	CATSRPGLNTEAFF	TGTGCCACCAGCAGGCCGGGGTTGAACACTGAAGCTTTCTTT
NA	TRBV7-2	NA	TRBJ2-7	CAGQHHHDYEQYF	TGTGCCGGACAGCACCACCATGACTACGAGCAGTACTTC
NA	TRBV28	NA	TRBJ1-1	CASSLKSRWAQGFF	TGTGCCAGCAGTTTAAAAAGCCGGTGGGCTCAGGGTTTCTTT
NA	TRBV6-4	NA	TRBJ2-6	CASSTGSSGANVLTF	TGTGCCAGCTCGACGGGAAGCTCTGGGGCCAACGTCCTGACTTTC
NA	TRBV25-1	NA	TRBJ1-1	CASSGRGKTEAFF	TGTGCCAGCAGTGGGCGGGGAAAAACTGAAGCTTTCTTT
TRBD1	TRBV7-6	once	TRBJ2-7	CASSPTRTGSHEQYF	TGTGCCAGCAGCCCAACCCGGACAGGGAGCCACGAGCAGTACTTC
NA	TRBV6-6	NA	TRBJ2-7	CASSYSGAAGEQYF	TGTGCCAGCAGTTACTCAGGGGCAGCAGGCGAGCAGTACTTC
TRBD2	TRBV7-2	NA	TRBJ2-1	CASSLLAGVPNEQFF	TGTGCCAGCAGCCTACTAGCGGGAGTACCCAATGAGCAGTTCTTC
NA	TRBV4-2	NA	TRBJ1-1	CASSQAGGNTEAFF	TGTGCCAGCAGCCAAGCGGGGGGGAACACTGAAGCTTTCTTT
NA	TRBV28	NA	TRBJ1-5	CASSPGQARNQPQHF	TGTGCCAGCAGCCCGGGACAAGCAAGAAATCAGCCCCAGCATTTT
TRBD1	TRBV19	NA	TRBJ1-2	CASSTPGGGSYGYTF	TGTGCCAGTAGTACCCCAGGGGGAGGAAGCTATGGCTACACCTTC
TRBD1	TRBV5-1	NA	TRBJ2-7	CASSPQGASYEQYF	TGCGCCAGCAGCCCCCAGGGGGCTTCCTACGAGCAGTACTTC
TRBD1	TRBV5-4	few	TRBJ1-3	CASSRDRGSGNTIYF	TGTGCCAGCAGCCGAGACAGGGGCTCTGGAAACACCATATATTTT
TRBD1	TRBV14	few	TRBJ1-4	CASSPLIGTGEQKLFF	TGTGCCAGCAGCCCTCTAATCGGGACAGGAGAACAAAAACTGTTTTTT
NA	TRBV6-5	NA	TRBJ1-2	CASSYVQVPISGYTF	TGTGCCAGCAGTTATGTACAGGTCCCCATCTCTGGCTACACCTTC
NA	TRBV28	NA	TRBJ2-7	CASSDRSRAYEQYF	TGTGCCAGCAGTGACAGGTCGAGGGCCTACGAGCAGTACTTC
TRBD1	TRBV7-2	once	TRBJ2-1	CASSRTGAHNEQFF	TGTGCCAGCAGCCGGACAGGGGCTCACAATGAGCAGTTCTTC
NA	TRBV11-2	NA	TRBJ1-2	CASSQTGRYGYTF	TGTGCCAGCAGCCAAACAGGCCGCTATGGCTACACCTTC
NA	TRBV19	NA	TRBJ2-3	CASSMAERGNTQYF	TGTGCCAGTAGTATGGCGGAGCGCGGCAATACGCAGTATTTT
NA	TRBV24-1	NA	TRBJ1-1	CATRGQMISTEAFF	TGTGCCACCAGGGGCCAAATGATAAGCACTGAAGCTTTCTTT
NA	TRBV7-3	NA	TRBJ2-3	CASSLVGSTDTQYF	TGTGCCAGCAGCTTAGTGGGCAGCACAGATACGCAGTATTTT
NA	TRBV21-1	NA	TRBJ2-1	CASILDFQSEQFF	TGTGCCAGCATCCTAGACTTCCAATCTGAGCAGTTCTTC
NA	TRBV19	NA	TRBJ2-7	CASSAGDAYEQYF	TGTGCCAGTAGTGCAGGGGACGCCTACGAGCAGTACTTC
NA	TRBV6-2/TRBV6-3	medium-sized	TRBJ2-7	CASSYKGLSSYEQYF	TGTGCCAGCAGTTACAAAGGACTATCCTCCTACGAGCAGTACTTC
TRBD1	TRBV7-2	NA	TRBJ1-6	CASSQRTGGLSPLHF	TGTGCCAGCAGCCAGCGGACAGGGGGCCTGTCACCCCTCCACTTT
TRBD1	TRBV5-1	NA	TRBJ1-2	CASGRDRGDYGYTF	TGCGCCAGCGGCCGGGACAGGGGGGACTATGGCTACACCTTC